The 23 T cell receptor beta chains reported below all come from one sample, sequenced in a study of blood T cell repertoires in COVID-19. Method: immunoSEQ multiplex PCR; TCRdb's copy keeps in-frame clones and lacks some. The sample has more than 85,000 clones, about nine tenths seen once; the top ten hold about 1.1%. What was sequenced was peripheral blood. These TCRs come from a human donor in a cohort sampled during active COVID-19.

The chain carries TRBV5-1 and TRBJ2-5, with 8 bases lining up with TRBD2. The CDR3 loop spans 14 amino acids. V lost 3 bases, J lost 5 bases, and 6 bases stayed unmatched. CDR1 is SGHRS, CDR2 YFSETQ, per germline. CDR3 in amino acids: CASSSGLVMETQYF. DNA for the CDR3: TGCGCCAGCAGCTCGGGACTAGTTATGGAGACCCAGTACTTC.

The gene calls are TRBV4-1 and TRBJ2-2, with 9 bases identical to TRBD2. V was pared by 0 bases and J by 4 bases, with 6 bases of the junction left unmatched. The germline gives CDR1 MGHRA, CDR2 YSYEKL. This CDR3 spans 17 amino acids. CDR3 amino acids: CASSQDSGLAGTGELFF. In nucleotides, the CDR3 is TGCGCCAGCAGCCAAGATTCGGGACTAGCTGGCACCGGGGAGCTGTTTTTT.

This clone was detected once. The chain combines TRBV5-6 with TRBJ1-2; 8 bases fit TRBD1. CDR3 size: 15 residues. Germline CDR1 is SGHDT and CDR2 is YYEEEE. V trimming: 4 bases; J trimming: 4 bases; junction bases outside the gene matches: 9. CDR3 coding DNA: TGTGCCAGCAGCCAACCCGTCGGGACAGGCTATGGCTACACCTTC. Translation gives CASSQPVGTGYGYTF.

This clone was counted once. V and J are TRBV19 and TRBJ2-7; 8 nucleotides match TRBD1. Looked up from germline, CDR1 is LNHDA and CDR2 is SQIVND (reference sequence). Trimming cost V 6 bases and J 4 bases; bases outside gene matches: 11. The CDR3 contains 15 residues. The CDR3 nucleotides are TGTGCCAGTAGCCCAGGACAGGGCTTTTCGTACGAGCAGTACTTC. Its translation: CASSPGQGFSYEQYF.

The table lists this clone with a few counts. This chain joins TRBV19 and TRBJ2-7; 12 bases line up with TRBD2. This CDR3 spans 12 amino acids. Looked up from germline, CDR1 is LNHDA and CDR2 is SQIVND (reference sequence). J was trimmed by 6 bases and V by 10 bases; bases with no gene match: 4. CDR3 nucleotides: TGTGCCACTAGCGGGAGGGCCGGCGAGCAGTACTTC. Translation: CATSGRAGEQYF.

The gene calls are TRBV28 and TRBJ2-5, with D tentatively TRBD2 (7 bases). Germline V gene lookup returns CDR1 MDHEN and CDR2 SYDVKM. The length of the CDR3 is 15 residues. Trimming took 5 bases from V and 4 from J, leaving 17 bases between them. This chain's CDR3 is CASSLPPGGGETQYF. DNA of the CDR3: TGTGCCAGCAGTCTACCTCCGGGGGGCGGAGAGACCCAGTACTTC.

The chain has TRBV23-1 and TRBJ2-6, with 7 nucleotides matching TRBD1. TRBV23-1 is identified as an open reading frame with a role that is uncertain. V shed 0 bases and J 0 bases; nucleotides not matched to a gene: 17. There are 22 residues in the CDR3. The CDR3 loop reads CASSQSTLAADRVDSGANVLTF. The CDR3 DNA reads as TGCGCCAGCAGTCAATCGACTTTGGCTGCCGACAGGGTTGACTCTGGGGCCAACGTCCTGACTTTC.

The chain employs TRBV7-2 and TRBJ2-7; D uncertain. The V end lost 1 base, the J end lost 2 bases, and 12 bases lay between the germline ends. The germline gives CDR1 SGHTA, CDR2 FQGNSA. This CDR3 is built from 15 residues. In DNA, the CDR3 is TGTGCCAGCAGCTTAGGTTCAGGATTCGCCTACGAGCAGTACTTC. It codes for CASSLGSGFAYEQYF. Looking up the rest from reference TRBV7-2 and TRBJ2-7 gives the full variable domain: GAGVSQSPSNKVTEKGKDVELRCDPISGHTALYWYRQSLGQGLEFLIYFQGNSAPDKSGLPSDRFSAERTGGSVSTLTIQRTQQEDSAVYLCASSLGSGFAYEQYFGPGTRLTVT.

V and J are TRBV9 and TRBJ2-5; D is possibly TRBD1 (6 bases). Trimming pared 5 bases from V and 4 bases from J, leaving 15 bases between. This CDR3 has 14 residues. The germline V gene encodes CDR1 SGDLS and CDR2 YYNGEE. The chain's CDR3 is CASSVTGIGETQYF. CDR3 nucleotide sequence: TGTGCCAGCAGTGTCACAGGGATAGGAGAGACCCAGTACTTC. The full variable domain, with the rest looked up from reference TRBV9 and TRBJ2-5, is DSGVTQTPKHLITATGQRVTLRCSPRSGDLSVYWYQQSLDQGLQFLIQYYNGEERAKGNILERFSAQQFPDLHSELNLSSLELGDSALYFCASSVTGIGETQYFGPGTRLLVL.

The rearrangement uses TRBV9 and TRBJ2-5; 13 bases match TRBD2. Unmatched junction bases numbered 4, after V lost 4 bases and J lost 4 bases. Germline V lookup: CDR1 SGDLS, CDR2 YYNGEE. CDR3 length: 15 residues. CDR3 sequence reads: CASSSRTSGGETQYF. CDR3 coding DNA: TGTGCCAGCAGCTCACGGACTAGCGGGGGAGAGACCCAGTACTTC.

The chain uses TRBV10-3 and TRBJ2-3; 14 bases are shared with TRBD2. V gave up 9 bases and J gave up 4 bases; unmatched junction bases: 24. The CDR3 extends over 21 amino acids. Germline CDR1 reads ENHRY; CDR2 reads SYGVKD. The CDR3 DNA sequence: TGTGCCATTTCTACCCATCCGGGACTAGCGGGAGTAAGAGGGGGCCCAGATACGCAGTATTTT. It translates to CAISTHPGLAGVRGGPDTQYF.

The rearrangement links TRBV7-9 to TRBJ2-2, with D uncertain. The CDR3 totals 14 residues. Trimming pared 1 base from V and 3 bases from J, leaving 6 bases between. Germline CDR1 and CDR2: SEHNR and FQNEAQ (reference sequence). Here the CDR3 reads CASSLELDTGELFF. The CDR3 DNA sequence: TGTGCCAGCAGCTTAGAACTGGACACCGGGGAGCTGTTTTTT.

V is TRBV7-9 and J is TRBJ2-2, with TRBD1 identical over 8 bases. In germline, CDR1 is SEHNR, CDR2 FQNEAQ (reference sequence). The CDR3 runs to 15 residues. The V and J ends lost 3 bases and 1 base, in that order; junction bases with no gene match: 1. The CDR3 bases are TGTGCCAGCAGCTTGGGACAGGTGAACACCGGGGAGCTGTTTTTT. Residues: CASSLGQVNTGELFF.

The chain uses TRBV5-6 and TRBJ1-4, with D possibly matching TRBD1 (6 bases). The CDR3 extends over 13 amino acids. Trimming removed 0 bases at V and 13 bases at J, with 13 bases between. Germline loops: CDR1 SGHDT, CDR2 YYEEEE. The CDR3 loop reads CASSLAQGYGLFF. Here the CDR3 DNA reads TGTGCCAGCAGCTTGGCACAGGGATACGGACTGTTTTTT.

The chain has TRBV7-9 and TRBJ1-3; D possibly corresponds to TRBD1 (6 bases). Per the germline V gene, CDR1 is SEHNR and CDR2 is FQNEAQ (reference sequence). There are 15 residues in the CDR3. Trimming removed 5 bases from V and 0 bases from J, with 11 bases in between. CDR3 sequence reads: CASSLDRLSGNTIYF. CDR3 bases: TGTGCCAGCAGCCTAGACAGGCTCTCTGGAAACACCATATATTTT.

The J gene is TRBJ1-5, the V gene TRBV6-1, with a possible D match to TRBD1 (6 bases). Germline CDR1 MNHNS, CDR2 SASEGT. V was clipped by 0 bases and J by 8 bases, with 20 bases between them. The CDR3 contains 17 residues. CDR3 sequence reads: CASSEAPGQLLSEPQHF. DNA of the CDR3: TGTGCCAGCAGTGAAGCGCCTGGACAGCTGCTTTCGGAGCCCCAGCATTTT.

The CDR3 here is CASSLAGQGVEQYF. The DNA of the CDR3 is TGCGCCAGCAGCTTGGCCGGGCAGGGGGTCGAGCAGTACTTC. This chain uses TRBV5-1 with TRBJ2-7; 7 nucleotides match TRBD1. V shed 0 bases and J 6 bases; nucleotides not matched to a gene: 6. The CDR3 extends over 14 amino acids. The germline V gene has CDR1 SGHRS and CDR2 YFSETQ.

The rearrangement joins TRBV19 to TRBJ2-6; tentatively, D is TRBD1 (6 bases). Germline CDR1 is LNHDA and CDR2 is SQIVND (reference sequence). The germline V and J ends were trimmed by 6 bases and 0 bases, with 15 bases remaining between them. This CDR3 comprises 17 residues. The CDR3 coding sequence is TGTGCCAGTAGCTCGGACAGACTTACCTCTGGGGCCAACGTCCTGACTTTC. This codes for CASSSDRLTSGANVLTF.

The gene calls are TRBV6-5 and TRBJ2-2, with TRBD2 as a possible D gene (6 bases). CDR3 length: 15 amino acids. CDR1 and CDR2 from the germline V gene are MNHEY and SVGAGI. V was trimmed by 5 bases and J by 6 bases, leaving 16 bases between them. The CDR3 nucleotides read TGTGCCAGCAGTCGTGTCCGCGGAGGGGCCGGGGAGCTGTTTTTT. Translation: CASSRVRGGAGELFF.

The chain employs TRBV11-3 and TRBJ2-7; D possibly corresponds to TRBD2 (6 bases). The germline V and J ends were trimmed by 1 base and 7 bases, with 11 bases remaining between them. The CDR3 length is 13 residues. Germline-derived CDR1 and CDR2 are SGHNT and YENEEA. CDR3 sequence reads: CASSLVGGREQYF. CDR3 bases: TGTGCCAGCAGCTTAGTAGGAGGGCGGGAGCAGTACTTC.

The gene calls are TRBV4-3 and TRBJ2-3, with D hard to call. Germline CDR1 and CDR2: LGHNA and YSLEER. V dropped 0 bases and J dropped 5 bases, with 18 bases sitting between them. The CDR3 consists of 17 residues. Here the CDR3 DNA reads TGCGCCAGCAGCCAAGAAGGCACGTCAGGTCCGGTAGATACGCAGTATTTT. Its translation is CASSQEGTSGPVDTQYF.

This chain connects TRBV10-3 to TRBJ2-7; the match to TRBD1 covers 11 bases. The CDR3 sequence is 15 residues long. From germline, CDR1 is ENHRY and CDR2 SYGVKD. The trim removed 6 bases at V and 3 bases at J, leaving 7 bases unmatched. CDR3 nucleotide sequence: TGTGCCATCAGCGATGCCGGGACAGGGGGCTACGAGCAGTACTTC. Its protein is CAISDAGTGGYEQYF.

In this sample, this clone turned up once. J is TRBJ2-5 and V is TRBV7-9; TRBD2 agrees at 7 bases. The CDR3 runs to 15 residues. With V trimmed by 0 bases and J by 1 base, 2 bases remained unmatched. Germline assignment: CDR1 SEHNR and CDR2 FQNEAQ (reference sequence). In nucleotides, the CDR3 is TGTGCCAGCAGCTTAGCGGGGGGGATCCAAGAGACCCAGTACTTC. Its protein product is CASSLAGGIQETQYF.